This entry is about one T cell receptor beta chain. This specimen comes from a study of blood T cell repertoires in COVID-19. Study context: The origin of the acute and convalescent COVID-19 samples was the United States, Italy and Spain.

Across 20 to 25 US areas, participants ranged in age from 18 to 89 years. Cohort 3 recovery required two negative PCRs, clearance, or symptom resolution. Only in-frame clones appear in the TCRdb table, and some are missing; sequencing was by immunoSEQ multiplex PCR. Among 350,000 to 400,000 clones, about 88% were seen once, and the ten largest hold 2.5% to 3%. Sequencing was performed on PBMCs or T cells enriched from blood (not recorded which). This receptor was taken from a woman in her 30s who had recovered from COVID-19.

In DNA form, the CDR3 reads TGTGCCAGCAGTTTGGGGGACAGCTATAATTCACCCCTCCACTTT. It translates to CASSLGDSYNSPLHF. The rearrangement links TRBV27 to TRBJ1-6; 7 bases line up with TRBD1. This CDR3 is 15 amino acids long. CDR1 and CDR2 from the germline V gene are MNHEY and SMNVEV (reference sequence). V trimming: 3 bases; J trimming: 3 bases; junction bases outside the gene matches: 2.